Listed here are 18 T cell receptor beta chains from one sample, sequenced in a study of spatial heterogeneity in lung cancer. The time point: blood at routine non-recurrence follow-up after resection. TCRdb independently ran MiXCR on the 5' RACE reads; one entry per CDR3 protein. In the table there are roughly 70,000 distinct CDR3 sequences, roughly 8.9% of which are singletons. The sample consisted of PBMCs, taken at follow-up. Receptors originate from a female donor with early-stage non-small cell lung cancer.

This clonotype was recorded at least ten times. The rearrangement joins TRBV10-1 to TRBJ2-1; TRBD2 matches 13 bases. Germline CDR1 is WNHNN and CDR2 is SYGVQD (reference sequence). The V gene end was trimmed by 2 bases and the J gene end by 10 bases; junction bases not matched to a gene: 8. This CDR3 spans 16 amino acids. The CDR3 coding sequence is TGCGCCAGCAGTGAGCTCGGGACTAGCGGGATATACGAGCAGTTCTTC. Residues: CASSELGTSGIYEQFF.

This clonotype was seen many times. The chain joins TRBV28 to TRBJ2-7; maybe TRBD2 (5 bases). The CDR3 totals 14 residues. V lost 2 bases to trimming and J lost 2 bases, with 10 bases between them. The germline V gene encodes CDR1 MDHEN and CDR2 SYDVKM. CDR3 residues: CASSLQEEAYEQYF. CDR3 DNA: TGTGCCAGCAGTTTACAGGAGGAGGCCTACGAGCAGTACTTC.

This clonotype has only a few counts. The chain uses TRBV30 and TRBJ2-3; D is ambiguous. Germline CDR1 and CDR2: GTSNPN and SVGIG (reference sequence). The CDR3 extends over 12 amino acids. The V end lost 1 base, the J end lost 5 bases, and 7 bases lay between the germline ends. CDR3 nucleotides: TGTGCCTGGAGTGGTGTTGGAGATACGCAGTATTTT. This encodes CAWSGVGDTQYF. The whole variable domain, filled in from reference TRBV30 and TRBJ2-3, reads SQTIHQWPATLVQPVGSPLSLECTVEGTSNPNLYWYRQAAGRGLQLLFYSVGIGQISSEVPQNLSASRPQDRQFILSSKKLLLSDSGFYLCAWSGVGDTQYFGPGTRLTVL.

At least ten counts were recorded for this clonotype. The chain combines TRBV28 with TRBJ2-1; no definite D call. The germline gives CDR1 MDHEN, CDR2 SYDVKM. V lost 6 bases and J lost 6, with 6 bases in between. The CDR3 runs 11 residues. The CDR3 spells CASSITNEQFF. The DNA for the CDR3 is TGTGCCAGCAGCATTACCAATGAGCAGTTCTTC.

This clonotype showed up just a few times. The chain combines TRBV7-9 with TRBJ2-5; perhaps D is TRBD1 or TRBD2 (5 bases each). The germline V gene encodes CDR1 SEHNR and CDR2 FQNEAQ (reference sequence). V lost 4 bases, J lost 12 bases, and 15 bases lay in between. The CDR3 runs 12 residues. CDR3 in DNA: TGTGCCAGCAGCTCGGGGCAAGACGCAGAGTACTTC. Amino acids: CASSSGQDAEYF. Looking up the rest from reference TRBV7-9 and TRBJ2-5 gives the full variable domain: DTGVSQNPRHKITKRGQNVTFRCDPISEHNRLYWYRQTLGQGPEFLTYFQNEAQLEKSRLLSDRFSAERPKGSFSTLEIQRTEQGDSAMYLCASSSGQDAEYFGPGTRLLVL.

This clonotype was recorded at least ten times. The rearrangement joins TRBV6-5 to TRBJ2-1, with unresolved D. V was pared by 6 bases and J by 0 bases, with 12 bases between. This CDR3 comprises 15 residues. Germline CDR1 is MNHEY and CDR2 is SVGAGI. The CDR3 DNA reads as TGTGCCAGCAGCCTACAGATGTCCTCCTACAATGAGCAGTTCTTC. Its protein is CASSLQMSSYNEQFF.

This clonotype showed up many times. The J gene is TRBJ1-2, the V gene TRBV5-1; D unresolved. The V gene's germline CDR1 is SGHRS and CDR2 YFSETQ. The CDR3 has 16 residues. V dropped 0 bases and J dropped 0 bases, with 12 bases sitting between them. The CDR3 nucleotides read TGCGCCAGCAGCTTGGTAGCCGGTCTCTCTAACTATGGCTACACCTTC. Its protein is CASSLVAGLSNYGYTF.

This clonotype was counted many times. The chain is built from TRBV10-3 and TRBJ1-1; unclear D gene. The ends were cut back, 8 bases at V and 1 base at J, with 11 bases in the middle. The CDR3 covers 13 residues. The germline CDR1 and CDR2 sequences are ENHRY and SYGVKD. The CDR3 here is CAIFKSANTEAFF. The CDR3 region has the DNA TGTGCCATCTTCAAATCGGCGAACACTGAAGCTTTCTTT.

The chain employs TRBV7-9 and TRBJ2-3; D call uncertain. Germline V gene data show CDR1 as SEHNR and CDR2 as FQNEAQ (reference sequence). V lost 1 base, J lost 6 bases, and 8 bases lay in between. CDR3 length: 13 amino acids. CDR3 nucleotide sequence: TGTGCCAGCAGCTTAGACCTAGAGGATACGCAGTATTTT. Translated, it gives CASSLDLEDTQYF.

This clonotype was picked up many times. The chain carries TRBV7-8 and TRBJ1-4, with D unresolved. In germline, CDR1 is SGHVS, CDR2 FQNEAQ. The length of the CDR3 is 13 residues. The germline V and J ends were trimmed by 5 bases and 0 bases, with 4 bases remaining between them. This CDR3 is CASSTATNEKLFF. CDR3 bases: TGTGCCAGCAGCACAGCAACTAATGAAAAACTGTTTTTT.

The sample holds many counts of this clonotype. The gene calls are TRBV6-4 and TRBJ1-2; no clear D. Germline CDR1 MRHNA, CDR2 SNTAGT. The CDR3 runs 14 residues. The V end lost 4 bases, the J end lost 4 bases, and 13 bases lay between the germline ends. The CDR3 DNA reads TGTGCCAGCAGTGTTGACGGACTCGGCTATGGCTACACCTTC. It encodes CASSVDGLGYGYTF.

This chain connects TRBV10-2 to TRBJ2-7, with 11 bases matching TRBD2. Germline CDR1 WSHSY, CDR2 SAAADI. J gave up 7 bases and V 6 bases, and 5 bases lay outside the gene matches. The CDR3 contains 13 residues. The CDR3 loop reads CASRLAGAGEQYF. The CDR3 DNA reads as TGCGCCAGCAGACTAGCGGGAGCGGGGGAGCAGTACTTC.

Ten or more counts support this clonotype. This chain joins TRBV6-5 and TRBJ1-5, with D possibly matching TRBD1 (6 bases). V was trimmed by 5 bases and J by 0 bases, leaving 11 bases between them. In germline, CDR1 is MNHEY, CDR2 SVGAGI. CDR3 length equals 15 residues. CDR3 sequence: CASSTGHLSNQPQHF. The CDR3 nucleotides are TGTGCCAGCAGTACGGGACACCTTAGCAATCAGCCCCAGCATTTT.

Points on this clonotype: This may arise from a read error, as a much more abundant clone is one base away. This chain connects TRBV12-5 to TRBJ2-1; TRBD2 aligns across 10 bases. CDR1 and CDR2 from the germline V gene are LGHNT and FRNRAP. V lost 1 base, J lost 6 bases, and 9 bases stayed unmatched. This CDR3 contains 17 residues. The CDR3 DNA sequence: TGTGCTAGTGGTTTGGGCTCTGGACTAGCGGCAAGCAATGAGCAGTTCTTC. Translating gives CASGLGSGLAASNEQFF.

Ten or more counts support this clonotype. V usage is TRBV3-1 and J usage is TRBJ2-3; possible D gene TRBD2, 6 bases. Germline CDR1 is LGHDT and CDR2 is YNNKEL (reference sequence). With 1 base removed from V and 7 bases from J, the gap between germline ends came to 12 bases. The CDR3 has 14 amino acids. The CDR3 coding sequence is TGTGCCAGCAGCCAAGCGGCTAGCGAGAATACGCAGTATTTT. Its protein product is CASSQAASENTQYF.

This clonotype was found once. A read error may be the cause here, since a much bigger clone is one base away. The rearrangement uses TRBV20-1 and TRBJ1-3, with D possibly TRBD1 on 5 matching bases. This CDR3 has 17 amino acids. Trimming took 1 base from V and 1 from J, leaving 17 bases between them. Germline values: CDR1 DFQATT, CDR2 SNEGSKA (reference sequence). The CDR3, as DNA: TGCAGTGCTAGAGTTCAAGGGGCTTTCATGTCTGGAAACACCATATATTTT. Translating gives CSARVQGAFMSGNTIYF.

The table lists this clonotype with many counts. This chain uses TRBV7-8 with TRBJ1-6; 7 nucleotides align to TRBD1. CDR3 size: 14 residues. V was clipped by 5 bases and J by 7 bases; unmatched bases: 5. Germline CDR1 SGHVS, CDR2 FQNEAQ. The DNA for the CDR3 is TGTGCCAGCAGCCAGGGACAGCGAAATTCACCCCTCCACTTT. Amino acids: CASSQGQRNSPLHF. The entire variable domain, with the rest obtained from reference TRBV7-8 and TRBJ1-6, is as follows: GAGVSQSPRYKVAKRGQDVALRCDPISGHVSLFWYQQALGQGPEFLTYFQNEAQLDKSGLPSDRFFAERPEGSVSTLKIQRTQQEDSAVYLCASSQGQRNSPLHFGNGTRLTVT.

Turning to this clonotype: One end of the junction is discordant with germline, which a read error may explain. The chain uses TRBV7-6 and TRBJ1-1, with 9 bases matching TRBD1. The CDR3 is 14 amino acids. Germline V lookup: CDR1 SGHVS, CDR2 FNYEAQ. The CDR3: CVSSLDRGNTEAFF. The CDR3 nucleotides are TGTGTCAGCAGCTTGGACAGGGGGAACACTGAAGCTTTCTTT.